The sequence of this T cell receptor beta chain was determined in a study of T-cell reconstitution after alpha-beta-depleted transplantation in children. Study outcomes and limitations: Alpha-beta T cells present about two months after transplant were reported to originate from several hundred expanded graft clones. Newly made T cells mostly supplied T-cell counts and diversity one year after transplant. Recipient T cells and thymic progenitors that survived gave rise to the high TCRbeta diversity observed at day 60 in some patients.

This clonotype showed up many times. Its specificity is not known. It was with unique molecular identifiers that the TCRbeta library was prepared. TCRdb reanalysed the PCR reads using MiXCR and keeps one entry per CDR3 protein. The sample has roughly 160,000 distinct CDR3 sequences; around 10% are singletons. Per the germline V gene, CDR1 is SGHRS and CDR2 is YFSETQ. The CDR3 totals 15 residues. The V and J ends lost 2 bases and 5 bases, in that order; junction bases with no gene match: 5. The genes are TRBV5-1 and TRBJ2-4; the match to TRBD1 covers 9 bases. The source was PBMCs, collected before TCRalphabeta/CD19-depleted stem cell transplant. This sequence was found in a boy younger than 10 with acute myeloid leukemia, due to receive a stem cell transplant. The CDR3 nucleotides read TGCGCCAGCAGCTTAGGACAGGGGACCGAAAACATTCAGTACTTC. It is translated as CASSLGQGTENIQYF.